This TCR beta chain came from a study of cytomegalovirus exposure and HLA in healthy donors. Study-wide results and caveats: The study labeled around 160 TCR beta chains cytomegalovirus-associated.

In this sample, this clone turned up once. Its antigen is still unknown. Clones were read by immunoSEQ multiplex PCR, and TCRdb kept only the in-frame ones, dropping some. This table holds 90,000 to 130,000 clones, roughly 89% found once. The sequenced sample consisted of PBMCs. The source of this sequence is a woman in her late teens or twenties in good health and CMV-seronegative.

In DNA form, the CDR3 reads TGTGCCAGCAGCCCCCAAGTGGGGGGAGGAAGCACAGATACGCAGTATTTT. Translation gives CASSPQVGGGSTDTQYF. The chain carries TRBV27 and TRBJ2-3, with D possibly being TRBD2 (6 bases). Germline V gene data show CDR1 as MNHEY and CDR2 as SMNVEV (reference sequence). With 6 bases removed from V and 0 bases from J, the gap between germline ends came to 19 bases. The CDR3 spans 17 residues.